Detailed here is one T cell receptor (beta chain). In the original workflow: Reference gene primers were amplified, and this amplification served to estimate nucleated cell counts. Assay: immunoSEQ multiplex PCR; the TCRdb copy retains only in-frame clones and omits some. V and J calls and clone size come straight from that table; D and trimming were deduced from the DNA. This sample has about 50,000 clones; roughly 83% occur once, and the top ten carry less than 2.5%. The data stem from a study of blood T cell repertoires in COVID-19. Study at large: The analysed material was cDNA or gDNA that came from T cells, B-cell-depleted T cells, or PBMCs.

The CDR3 covers 15 residues. The V gene's germline CDR1 is LNHNV and CDR2 YYDKDF (reference sequence). The ends lost 1 base at V and 5 bases at J; junction bases unmatched: 6. Sample: peripheral blood. This sequence originates from a woman in her sixties with acute or convalescent COVID-19. The V call is TRBV15, the J call TRBJ2-5; 8 nucleotides align to TRBD2. The CDR3, as DNA: TGTGCCACCAGCAGAGGCGGGGGGCCGGGGGAGACCCAGTACTTC. This translates into CATSRGGGPGETQYF.